The 21 T cell receptor beta chains below were found in one sample sequenced in a study of beta chain features in type 1 diabetes (dated by TCRdb to between 2017 and 2018). Library preparation employed the immunoSEQ multiplex PCR assay. The entire isolated RNA was reverse transcribed using the High Capacity cDNA Reverse Transcription Kit, and thus expressed TCRB transcripts were sequenced. TCRdb provides this immuneACCESS table in a form limited to in-frame rearrangements. Some clones are lacking; in checked studies, under half of them reflect an unresolved V gene, and why the rest are absent is not known. Present in this sample are 200,000 to 250,000 clones, approximately 70% of which were seen just once. The ten largest make up about 0.05% of the sample. Sequencing was carried out using naive CD4+ T cells from blood. Reading the label with the study, this specimen's cell subset or site is: true naive CD4+ T cells. These receptor sequences come from a man younger than 40 in good health.

This chain connects TRBV25-1 to TRBJ2-7; D possibly corresponds to TRBD1 (5 bases). This CDR3 is built from 11 residues. CDR1 and CDR2 (germline): MGHDK, SYGVNS. Trimming cost V 7 bases and J 3 bases, with 7 bases left between them. The CDR3 DNA reads TGTGCCAGCACAGGGATCTACGAGCAGTACTTC. Amino acid sequence: CASTGIYEQYF.

The V gene is TRBV14, the J gene TRBJ2-7; a weak D match, TRBD1 (6 bases). CDR3 length equals 15 residues. The germline CDR1 and CDR2 sequences are SGHDN and FVKESK. V lost 7 bases and J 0 bases, leaving 16 bases between the germline ends. The CDR3 is CASTTSRGPSYEQYF. DNA for the CDR3: TGTGCCAGCACCACATCCAGGGGACCCTCCTACGAGCAGTACTTC.

This chain joins TRBV5-1 and TRBJ2-1, with D unresolved. The CDR3 consists of 12 residues. Trimming pared 5 bases from V and 5 bases from J, leaving 8 bases between. Looked up from germline, CDR1 is SGHRS and CDR2 is YFSETQ. The CDR3: CASRVADNEQFF. In DNA form, the CDR3 reads TGCGCCAGCAGGGTGGCGGACAATGAGCAGTTCTTC.

This sequence joins TRBV5-4 and TRBJ2-5, with unresolved D. Germline V gives CDR1 SGHNT, CDR2 YYREEE (reference sequence). This CDR3 comprises 13 residues. Trimming pared 1 base from V and 0 bases from J, leaving 4 bases between. CDR3 sequence: CASSLSNQETQYF. CDR3 nucleotide sequence: TGTGCCAGCAGCTTGAGCAACCAAGAGACCCAGTACTTC.

V and J are TRBV7-2 and TRBJ1-1; a possible D gene is TRBD1 (6 bases). The V gene lost 9 bases and the J gene lost 4 bases, with 12 bases spanning the gap. The CDR3 has 12 amino acids. CDR1 and CDR2 from the germline V gene are SGHTA and FQGNSA. The CDR3 region has the DNA TGTGCCAGTTACAGGGAAAGCACTGAAGCTTTCTTT. It codes for CASYRESTEAFF.

This clone was counted between two and nine times. The J gene is TRBJ2-1, the V gene TRBV19; tentatively, D is TRBD2 (5 bases). This CDR3 has 12 residues. Trimming pared 6 bases from V and 9 bases from J, leaving 12 bases between. Germline values: CDR1 LNHDA, CDR2 SQIVND (reference sequence). Here the CDR3 DNA reads TGTGCCAGTAGGGATCCCGGAGGTGAGCAGTTCTTC. Protein product: CASRDPGGEQFF.

This chain joins TRBV5-1 and TRBJ2-7, with a possible D match to TRBD1 (5 bases). The CDR3 sequence is 13 residues long. With 3 bases removed from V and 5 bases from J, the gap between germline ends came to 12 bases. Germline V gene sequence: CDR1 SGHRS, CDR2 YFSETQ. Here the CDR3 reads CASSSQGSHEQYF. The CDR3 DNA is TGCGCCAGCAGCTCGCAGGGAAGCCACGAGCAGTACTTC.

This clone was counted between two and nine times. CDR3 sequence (DNA): TGCAGCTCTCGGACTAGCGGGAGTACCGGGGAGCTGTTTTTT. This sequence encodes CSSRTSGSTGELFF. The V call is TRBV29-1, the J call TRBJ2-2; 13 nucleotides line up with TRBD2. Looked up from germline, CDR1 is SQVTM and CDR2 is ANQGSEA. V trimming: 8 bases; J trimming: 5 bases; junction bases outside the gene matches: 5. This CDR3 is built from 14 residues.

The rearrangement uses TRBV30 and TRBJ2-1, with TRBD2 matching 7 bases. From germline, CDR1 is GTSNPN and CDR2 SVGIG (reference sequence). The V and J ends lost 5 bases and 6 bases, in that order; junction bases with no gene match: 4. This CDR3 spans 12 amino acids. Written as DNA, the CDR3 is TGTGCCTGGGGACGACTAGCCAATGAGCAGTTCTTC. Translated: CAWGRLANEQFF.

This clone showed up just a few times. The chain combines TRBV10-3 with TRBJ2-1, with a tentative D call TRBD2 (5 bases). V shed 3 bases and J shed 10 bases, with 13 bases lying between them. Per the germline V gene, CDR1 is ENHRY and CDR2 is SYGVKD. This CDR3 region has 13 residues. CDR3 coding DNA: TGTGCCATCAGTGATGGCGTGGAGGAGGAGCAGTTCTTC. It specifies CAISDGVEEEQFF.

The chain has TRBV25-1 and TRBJ2-7, with 14 bases lining up with TRBD2. The CDR3 is 15 amino acids. The germline CDR1 and CDR2 sequences are MGHDK and SYGVNS. J lost 2 bases, V lost 4 bases, and 1 base had no gene match. Here the CDR3 reads CASSAGLAGAYEQYF. The CDR3 DNA is TGTGCCAGCAGTGCGGGACTAGCGGGAGCCTACGAGCAGTACTTC.

Note on this clone: Relative to the germline gene, one junction end is altered; a read error may explain this. V usage is TRBV29-1 and J usage is TRBJ2-4; D may be TRBD1 or TRBD2 (6 bases each). Looked up from germline, CDR1 is SQVTM and CDR2 is ANQGSEA. There are 13 residues in the CDR3. In nucleotides, the CDR3 is TGCAGCGGTGAAAACGGGGGCCGGGACATTCAGTACTTC. It encodes CSGENGGRDIQYF. The full variable domain, in which reference TRBV29-1 and TRBJ2-4 provide the parts outside the CDR3, is SAVISQKPSRDICQRGTSLTIQCQVDSQVTMMFWYRQQPGQSLTLIATANQGSEATYESGFVIDKFPISRPNLTFSTLTVSNMSPEDSSIYLCSGENGGRDIQYFGAGTRLSVL.

This chain links TRBV10-3 with TRBJ1-3; no firm D call. V dropped 4 bases and J dropped 4 bases, with 8 bases sitting between them. CDR1 and CDR2 from the germline V gene are ENHRY and SYGVKD. The CDR3 contains 13 residues. The CDR3 sequence: CAISAVGGNTIYF. The CDR3, as DNA: TGTGCCATCAGTGCCGTGGGCGGAAACACCATATATTTT.

The chain has TRBV29-1 and TRBJ2-7, with TRBD1 as a possible D gene (5 bases). Between the trimmed V and J ends, which lost 8 bases and 3 bases, there was a span of 11 bases. This CDR3 contains 11 residues. Germline values: CDR1 SQVTM, CDR2 ANQGSEA. The CDR3 DNA reads TGCAGCACCCAAGACAGCTACGAGCAGTACTTC. This sequence encodes CSTQDSYEQYF.

This chain connects TRBV29-1 to TRBJ2-5, with a tentative D call TRBD2 (6 bases). V was clipped by 7 bases and J by 1 base, with 13 bases between them. The germline gives CDR1 SQVTM, CDR2 ANQGSEA. The CDR3 has 13 residues. The CDR3 nucleotides are TGCAGCGCCGCGGACGGGAGCCAAGAGACCCAGTACTTC. Protein sequence: CSAADGSQETQYF.

This clone has only a few counts. The chain couples TRBV4-2 to TRBJ2-2, with D uncertain. Trimming removed 1 base from V and 4 bases from J, with 13 bases in between. CDR1 is LGHNA, CDR2 YNFKEQ, per germline. The CDR3 totals 16 residues. The CDR3 nucleotides read TGTGCCAGCAGCCAAGTCTGGCAGGCGGTCACCGGGGAGCTGTTTTTT. This encodes CASSQVWQAVTGELFF.

The chain employs TRBV29-1 and TRBJ2-7, with 15 bases matching TRBD2. CDR1 and CDR2 (germline): SQVTM, ANQGSEA. The V and J ends lost 7 bases and 0 bases, in that order; junction bases with no gene match: 7. The CDR3 consists of 16 residues. As DNA, the CDR3 is TGCAGCGCCTCCGGGACTAGCGGGAGGCCCTCCTACGAGCAGTACTTC. This encodes CSASGTSGRPSYEQYF.

V gene TRBV7-2 combines with J gene TRBJ2-7; D perhaps matches TRBD1 (6 bases). Per the germline V gene, CDR1 is SGHTA and CDR2 is FQGNSA. CDR3 length: 13 amino acids. The V end lost 8 bases, the J end lost 0 bases, and 11 bases lay between the germline ends. CDR3 in amino acids: CASSGTSSYEQYF. CDR3 nucleotide sequence: TGTGCCAGCTCCGGGACAAGCTCCTACGAGCAGTACTTC. Using reference TRBV7-2 and TRBJ2-7 for the parts outside the CDR3, the full variable domain is GAGVSQSPSNKVTEKGKDVELRCDPISGHTALYWYRQSLGQGLEFLIYFQGNSAPDKSGLPSDRFSAERTGGSVSTLTIQRTQQEDSAVYLCASSGTSSYEQYFGPGTRLTVT.

The rearrangement links TRBV30 to TRBJ2-3; D might be TRBD1 or TRBD2, each matching 5 bases. CDR3 length: 15 amino acids. Deletions cut 0 bases from V and 3 bases from J, with 13 bases between. Per germline, CDR1 GTSNPN and CDR2 SVGIG (reference sequence). CDR3 amino acids: CAWSVEGRGTDTQYF. The CDR3 DNA reads TGTGCCTGGAGTGTTGAGGGTAGGGGAACAGATACGCAGTATTTT.

The chain is built from TRBV30 and TRBJ2-1; D not certain. CDR1 is GTSNPN, CDR2 SVGIG, per germline (reference sequence). The CDR3 extends over 11 amino acids. Trimming cost V 0 bases and J 10 bases, with 7 bases left between them. The CDR3 is CAWSVRVEQFF. The DNA for the CDR3 is TGTGCCTGGAGTGTTCGGGTAGAGCAGTTCTTC.

The chain combines TRBV30 with TRBJ2-7; tentatively, D is TRBD2 (6 bases). The germline V and J ends were trimmed by 5 bases and 1 base, with 9 bases remaining between them. The CDR3 covers 12 residues. Germline V lookup: CDR1 GTSNPN, CDR2 SVGIG (reference sequence). The CDR3 coding sequence is TGTGCCTGGGGGGACTGGTCCTACGAGCAGTACTTC. It yields the protein CAWGDWSYEQYF.